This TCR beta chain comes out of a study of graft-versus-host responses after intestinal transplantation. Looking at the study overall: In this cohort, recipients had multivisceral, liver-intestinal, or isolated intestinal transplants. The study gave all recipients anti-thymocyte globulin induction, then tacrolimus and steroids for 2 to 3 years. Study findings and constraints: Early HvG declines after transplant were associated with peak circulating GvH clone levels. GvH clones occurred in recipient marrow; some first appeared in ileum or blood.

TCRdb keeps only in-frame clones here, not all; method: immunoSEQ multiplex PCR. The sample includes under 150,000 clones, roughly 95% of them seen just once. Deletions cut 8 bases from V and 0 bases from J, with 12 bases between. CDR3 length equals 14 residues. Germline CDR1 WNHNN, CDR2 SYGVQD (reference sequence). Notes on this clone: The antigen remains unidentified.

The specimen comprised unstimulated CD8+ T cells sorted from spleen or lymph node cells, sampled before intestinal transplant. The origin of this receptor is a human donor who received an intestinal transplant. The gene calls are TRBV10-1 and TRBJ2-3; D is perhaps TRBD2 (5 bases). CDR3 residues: CASGEGFSTDTQYF. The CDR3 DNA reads TGCGCCAGCGGAGAGGGTTTTAGCACAGATACGCAGTATTTT.